The 20 T cell receptor beta chains below come from one sample, sequenced in a study of early T cells in non-severe SARS-CoV-2 infection. TCRdb redid the calling of the 5' RACE reads with MiXCR, one entry per CDR3 protein. The repertoire has tens of thousands of distinct CDR3 sequences, roughly a tenth of them found once; the top ten carry around 6.1%. The sample consisted of whole blood. These receptors originate from an adult who was a healthcare worker with PCR-confirmed SARS-CoV-2 infection or an uninfected control (not recorded which).

In its sample, this clonotype was seen a few times. The genes are TRBV4-2 and TRBJ2-3; 7 positions match TRBD2. V was clipped by 1 base and J by 8 bases; unmatched bases: 3. The CDR3 sequence is 13 residues long. The V gene's germline CDR1 is LGHNA and CDR2 YNFKEQ. The CDR3 is CASSQGTRVTQYF. The CDR3 region has the DNA TGTGCCAGCAGCCAAGGGACTAGGGTTACGCAGTATTTT.

This clonotype was seen at least ten times. The CDR3 loop is CASSFAPKRDTQYF. Here the CDR3 DNA reads TGTGCCAGCAGTTTTGCTCCTAAGAGGGATACGCAGTATTTT. This chain connects TRBV6-2 or TRBV6-3 to TRBJ2-3; no reliable D call. This CDR3 has 14 amino acids. V was shortened by 4 bases and J by 6 bases, with 14 bases between the two germline ends. Germline V gene data show CDR1 as MNHEY and CDR2 as SVGEGT.

With respect to this clonotype: An end of the junction does not agree with germline; a read error may underlie this. The J gene is TRBJ2-2, the V gene TRBV12-3 or TRBV12-4; 13 positions agree with TRBD2. This CDR3 has 17 residues. CDR3 amino acids: CASRKGLAGSNTGELLF. In nucleotides, the CDR3 is TGTGCCAGCAGGAAGGGACTAGCGGGATCAAACACCGGGGAGCTGCTTTTT.

This clonotype was seen ten or more times. This chain connects TRBV28 to TRBJ2-2, with 12 bases that match TRBD2. V was clipped by 10 bases and J by 4 bases; unmatched bases: 7. The germline gives CDR1 MDHEN, CDR2 SYDVKM. The CDR3 loop spans 15 amino acids. The CDR3 reads CATLRLAGATGELFF. CDR3 coding DNA: TGTGCCACCCTGCGACTAGCGGGAGCCACCGGGGAGCTGTTTTTT.

The chain carries TRBV9 and TRBJ2-3; D is undetermined. Trimming stripped 3 bases from V and 6 bases from J, with 8 bases between. CDR1 and CDR2 (germline): SGDLS, YYNGEE. The CDR3 runs 12 residues. CDR3 region: CASSELGDTQYF. The DNA of the CDR3 is TGTGCCAGCAGCGAATTGGGGGATACGCAGTATTTT.

CDR3: CSPYGYTF. For the CDR3, the DNA is TGCAGTCCTTATGGCTACACCTTC. The J gene is TRBJ1-2, the V gene TRBV20-1; no firm D call. Trimming pared 8 bases from V and 5 bases from J, leaving 3 bases between. The CDR3 is 8 amino acids. Germline lookup yields CDR1 DFQATT and CDR2 SNEGSKA (reference sequence).

V gene TRBV4-1 combines with J gene TRBJ1-5; 8 bases match TRBD1. This CDR3 region has 14 residues. Germline CDR1 MGHRA, CDR2 YSYEKL. J was trimmed by 3 bases and V by 4 bases; bases with no gene match: 2. This CDR3 is CASSPTGVNQPQHF. The CDR3 bases are TGCGCCAGCAGCCCGACAGGGGTCAATCAGCCCCAGCATTTT.

V usage is TRBV7-2 and J usage is TRBJ2-3; 11 nucleotides align to TRBD2. V lost 5 bases and J lost 2; bases outside the gene matches: 6. Germline CDR1 is SGHTA and CDR2 is FQGNSA. CDR3 length equals 16 residues. The CDR3 coding sequence is TGTGCCAGCAGCCTTCGACTAGCGGGATACACAGATACGCAGTATTTT. This codes for CASSLRLAGYTDTQYF.

This clonotype was seen a handful of times. The chain combines TRBV9 with TRBJ1-1; no clear D gene. The V gene's germline CDR1 is SGDLS and CDR2 YYNGEE. The CDR3 sequence is 13 residues long. V lost 1 base and J lost 2, with 6 bases in between. The CDR3 sequence: CASSVNDNTEAFF. CDR3 in DNA: TGTGCCAGCAGCGTAAATGATAACACTGAAGCTTTCTTT.

This clonotype was detected many times. The J gene is TRBJ2-3, the V gene TRBV6-4, with 12 bases aligning to TRBD1. The CDR3 covers 15 residues. Germline CDR1 and CDR2: MRHNA and SNTAGT. V dropped 2 bases and J dropped 4; count of bases not matched to a gene: 1. The CDR3 loop reads CASSDGTGGPDTQYF. The CDR3 DNA reads TGTGCCAGCAGTGACGGGACAGGGGGCCCAGATACGCAGTATTTT.

This rearrangement joins TRBV12-3 or TRBV12-4 to TRBJ2-3, with D tentatively TRBD2 (5 bases). This CDR3 comprises 15 residues. The V gene lost 0 bases and the J gene lost 4 bases, with 11 bases spanning the gap. Written as DNA, the CDR3 is TGTGCCAGCAGTTTAGCGCAGAGGGCGGCAGATACGCAGTATTTT. This codes for CASSLAQRAADTQYF.

Many counts were recorded for this clonotype. V gene TRBV7-9 combines with J gene TRBJ2-1; D is unresolved. Germline V lookup: CDR1 SEHNR, CDR2 FQNEAQ (reference sequence). The ends were cut back, 5 bases at V and 2 bases at J, with 13 bases in the middle. The CDR3 is 15 residues long. CDR3 in DNA: TGTGCCAGCAGCCTAGGGTCATTCCCCTACAATGAGCAGTTCTTC. Amino acids: CASSLGSFPYNEQFF. Based on the CDR3 plus reference TRBV7-9 and TRBJ2-1, the full variable domain is DTGVSQNPRHKITKRGQNVTFRCDPISEHNRLYWYRQTLGQGPEFLTYFQNEAQLEKSRLLSDRFSAERPKGSFSTLEIQRTEQGDSAMYLCASSLGSFPYNEQFFGPGTRLTVL.

In its sample, this clonotype was seen many times. The chain carries TRBV10-3 and TRBJ2-1; D may be TRBD1 or TRBD2 (5 bases each). Trimming shortened V by 4 bases and J by 7 bases, and 11 bases separated the two germline ends. Germline V gene sequence: CDR1 ENHRY, CDR2 SYGVKD. The CDR3 contains 13 residues. This CDR3 is CAISVVGANEQFF. The CDR3 DNA reads TGTGCCATCAGTGTAGTCGGGGCGAATGAGCAGTTCTTC.

Only a few counts were recorded for this clonotype. V and J are TRBV12-3 or TRBV12-4 and TRBJ2-7; D is perhaps TRBD2 (5 bases). The CDR3 has 15 residues. V was cut by 5 bases and J by 6 bases, with 20 bases left in between. DNA for the CDR3: TGTGCCAGCAGTCTGACCCGGGGTAGCACGGCCGAGCAGTACTTC. This translates into CASSLTRGSTAEQYF.

This clonotype was detected only a few times. This chain uses TRBV7-9 with TRBJ1-3; D is uncertain. The CDR3 has 14 residues. Trimming stripped 7 bases from V and 0 bases from J, with 10 bases between. CDR1 and CDR2 from the germline V gene are SEHNR and FQNEAQ (reference sequence). Here the CDR3 reads CASTGESSGNTIYF. DNA for the CDR3: TGTGCCAGCACTGGGGAGAGCTCTGGAAACACCATATATTTT. The full variable domain, in which reference TRBV7-9 and TRBJ1-3 provide the parts outside the CDR3, is DTGVSQNPRHKITKRGQNVTFRCDPISEHNRLYWYRQTLGQGPEFLTYFQNEAQLEKSRLLSDRFSAERPKGSFSTLEIQRTEQGDSAMYLCASTGESSGNTIYFGEGSWLTVV.

This clonotype was picked up many times. The V and J genes are TRBV9 and TRBJ2-2; possibly TRBD2 for D (6 bases). V was clipped by 5 bases and J by 4 bases, with 15 bases between them. CDR1 and CDR2 from the germline V gene are SGDLS and YYNGEE. This CDR3 region has 15 residues. The CDR3 spells CASSGGPEATGELFF. CDR3 nucleotides: TGTGCCAGCAGTGGAGGGCCGGAGGCCACCGGGGAGCTGTTTTTT. Together with reference TRBV9 and TRBJ2-2, the CDR3 gives the full variable domain: DSGVTQTPKHLITATGQRVTLRCSPRSGDLSVYWYQQSLDQGLQFLIQYYNGEERAKGNILERFSAQQFPDLHSELNLSSLELGDSALYFCASSGGPEATGELFFGEGSRLTVL.

In its sample, this clonotype was seen many times. The genes are TRBV7-2 and TRBJ1-3, with D unresolved. The CDR3 contains 15 residues. Germline V gene data show CDR1 as SGHTA and CDR2 as FQGNSA. V was clipped by 5 bases and J by 0 bases, with 11 bases between them. The CDR3 sequence is CASSDRVSSGNTIYF. Here the CDR3 DNA reads TGTGCCAGCAGCGATAGGGTCAGCTCTGGAAACACCATATATTTT.

At least ten counts were recorded for this clonotype. The germline gene is not matched at one end of the junction; a read error may be the cause. This chain joins TRBV2 and TRBJ2-1, with D hard to call. CDR3 length: 13 amino acids. Per the germline V gene, CDR1 is SNHLY and CDR2 is FYNNEI. CDR3 in DNA: TGTGCCAGCAGTGAACGAGTCCAGCAACTCACAGCTTTC. This codes for CASSERVQQLTAF.

This clonotype was picked up many times. The CDR3 region is CASSQDAGGYNEQFF. CDR3 nucleotides: TGCGCCAGCAGCCAAGATGCGGGAGGGTACAATGAGCAGTTCTTC. V gene TRBV4-1 combines with J gene TRBJ2-1, with TRBD2 identical over 9 bases. V lost 0 bases and J lost 4; bases outside the gene matches: 1. Germline CDR1 reads MGHRA; CDR2 reads YSYEKL. CDR3 length: 15 amino acids.

This clonotype was counted between two and nine times. J is TRBJ1-2 and V is TRBV12-3 or TRBV12-4; 7 bases agree with TRBD1. V dropped 4 bases and J dropped 3; count of bases not matched to a gene: 11. This CDR3 has 16 amino acids. The CDR3 coding sequence is TGTGCCAGCAGTTCTCCTCAACAGGGGATGGACTATGGCTACACCTTC. It encodes CASSSPQQGMDYGYTF.